Shown below are 16 T cell receptor beta chains from a single sample sequenced in a study of beta chain features in type 1 diabetes. Study results and limitations: When Type 1 diabetes patients were examined, their TCRB CDR3s proved moderately but significantly shorter in all four CD4+ subsets.

Isolated RNA was reverse transcribed in full, so expressed TCRB transcripts were sequenced. Assay: immunoSEQ multiplex PCR; the TCRdb copy retains only in-frame clones and omits some. The profile shows more than 250,000 clones, approximately 16% of them singletons. No antigen has been identified for these receptors. The sample taken for sequencing was naive CD4+ T cells from blood. The receptors stem from a young man with type 1 diabetes.

This clone was counted between two and nine times. The CDR3 region has the DNA TGCAGCGTGTCCGAGGTCAGAAACTACGAGCAGTACTTC. This translates into CSVSEVRNYEQYF. The chain is built from TRBV29-1 and TRBJ2-7; D is undetermined. V was cut by 6 bases and J by 3 bases, with 15 bases left in between. Germline CDR1 SQVTM, CDR2 ANQGSEA. This CDR3 has 13 residues.

The V gene is TRBV5-4, the J gene TRBJ2-5, with TRBD2 as a possible D gene (6 bases). V was shortened by 7 bases and J by 5 bases, with 12 bases between the two germline ends. This CDR3 region has 12 residues. The germline V gene has CDR1 SGHNT and CDR2 YYREEE (reference sequence). CDR3 in DNA: TGTGCCAGCGGGCGGGACTCGGAGACCCAGTACTTC. This encodes CASGRDSETQYF.

This clone appeared a few times. This chain connects TRBV2 to TRBJ1-5; maybe TRBD1 (6 bases). CDR1 is SNHLY and CDR2 is FYNNEI in the germline V gene. The V end was cut by 3 bases, the J end by 3 bases, with 12 bases between. The CDR3 spans 15 residues. CDR3 sequence: CASSDRGYYNQPQHF. In nucleotides, the CDR3 is TGTGCCAGCAGTGACAGGGGCTATTACAATCAGCCCCAGCATTTT.

The table lists this clone with a few counts. The chain is built from TRBV6-6 and TRBJ1-2; 7 bases match TRBD1. This CDR3 contains 14 residues. The germline gives CDR1 MNHNY, CDR2 SVGAGI (reference sequence). V trimming: 6 bases; J trimming: 7 bases; junction bases outside the gene matches: 11. DNA for the CDR3: TGTGCCAGCAGCCAAGGGGGCAGGGTGGGTGGCTACACCTTC. It codes for CASSQGGRVGGYTF.

Note on this clone: At one end, the junction sequence differs from germline, possibly due to a read error. This CDR3 is also generated by other DNA sequences in the sample. This chain connects TRBV7-2 to TRBJ2-5; 9 positions agree with TRBD2. CDR1 and CDR2 (germline): SGHTA, FQGNSA. The CDR3 sequence is 14 residues long. DNA for the CDR3: TGTGCCAGCAGCCTAGCGGGGCATCAAGAGACCCAGTACTTC. Its protein is CASSLAGHQETQYF. Using reference TRBV7-2 and TRBJ2-5 for the parts outside the CDR3, the full variable domain is GAGVSQSPSNKVTEKGKDVELRCDPISGHTALYWYRQSLGQGLEFLIYFQGNSAPDKSGLPSDRFSAERTGGSVSTLTIQRTQQEDSAVYLCASSLAGHQETQYFGPGTRLLVL.

The chain uses TRBV6-4 and TRBJ2-1; D not certain. The germline V gene encodes CDR1 MRHNA and CDR2 SNTAGT. The CDR3 length is 13 residues. The V end was cut by 1 base, the J end by 7 bases, with 8 bases between. The CDR3 nucleotides read TGTGCCAGCAGTGACTGGAAGCGAAATGAGCAGTTCTTC. It encodes CASSDWKRNEQFF.

The chain links TRBV9 to TRBJ2-1; no clear D. The CDR3 loop spans 15 amino acids. Trimming removed 7 bases at V and 0 bases at J, with 14 bases between. In germline, CDR1 is SGDLS, CDR2 YYNGEE. This CDR3 is CASGAAASSYNEQFF. CDR3 DNA: TGTGCCAGCGGCGCGGCAGCGAGCTCCTACAATGAGCAGTTCTTC.

In its sample, this clone was seen a few times. The genes are TRBV19 and TRBJ2-1; 9 positions match TRBD1. V was pared by 4 bases and J by 4 bases, with 11 bases of the junction left unmatched. Germline loops: CDR1 LNHDA, CDR2 SQIVND (reference sequence). The CDR3 is 17 amino acids. CDR3 sequence: CASSTGWTGAAYNEQFF. CDR3 nucleotide sequence: TGTGCCAGTAGTACGGGATGGACAGGGGCCGCTTACAATGAGCAGTTCTTC.

This clone was picked up a small number of times. The J gene is TRBJ1-1, the V gene TRBV29-1; D is unresolved. The CDR3 has 13 residues. CDR1 and CDR2 (germline): SQVTM, ANQGSEA. The germline V and J ends were trimmed by 1 base and 5 bases, with 11 bases remaining between them. The CDR3 loop is CSVEVGSGTEAFF. CDR3 nucleotide sequence: TGCAGCGTTGAAGTTGGGTCGGGTACTGAAGCTTTCTTT.

The chain links TRBV18 to TRBJ1-1; D possibly corresponds to TRBD1 (5 bases). Looked up from germline, CDR1 is KGHSH and CDR2 is LQKENI. The CDR3 sequence is 15 residues long. With 11 bases removed from V and 1 base from J, the gap between germline ends came to 20 bases. Here the CDR3 DNA reads TGTGCCGCGAAGGGGCAGGGATTAGGGAACACTGAAGCTTTCTTT. Translation gives CAAKGQGLGNTEAFF.

This chain uses TRBV4-3 with TRBJ2-5, with TRBD1 matching 10 bases. CDR1 LGHNA and CDR2 YSLEER come from the germline V gene. The ends lost 3 bases at V and 5 bases at J; junction bases unmatched: 3. The CDR3 spans 14 residues. CDR3 in DNA: TGCGCCAGCAGCCAGGGACAGGGGCGGGAGACCCAGTACTTC. It is translated as CASSQGQGRETQYF.

The V call is TRBV7-6, the J call TRBJ2-2; 10 bases map to TRBD2. The CDR3 sequence is 18 residues long. The V and J ends lost 2 bases and 3 bases, in that order; junction bases with no gene match: 9. CDR1 is SGHVS and CDR2 is FNYEAQ in the germline V gene. The CDR3 sequence: CASSLSARAGGDTGELFF. The CDR3 DNA reads as TGTGCCAGCAGCTTATCAGCAAGAGCGGGGGGGGACACCGGGGAGCTGTTTTTT.

In this sample, this clone turned up a few times. The gene calls are TRBV5-4 and TRBJ2-7, with D possibly TRBD1 on 5 matching bases. The CDR3 totals 15 residues. Germline CDR1 and CDR2: SGHNT and YYREEE (reference sequence). The germline V and J ends were trimmed by 0 bases and 0 bases, with 10 bases remaining between them. The DNA for the CDR3 is TGTGCCAGCAGCTTGGCCAGGGATAGCTCCTACGAGCAGTACTTC. It codes for CASSLARDSSYEQYF. Looking up the rest from reference TRBV5-4 and TRBJ2-7 gives the full variable domain: ETGVTQSPTHLIKTRGQQVTLRCSSQSGHNTVSWYQQALGQGPQFIFQYYREEENGRGNFPPRFSGLQFPNYSSELNVNALELDDSALYLCASSLARDSSYEQYFGPGTRLTVT.

In this sample, this clone turned up a few times. The gene calls are TRBV18 and TRBJ1-1; D may be TRBD1 (6 bases). Trimming cost V 1 base and J 5 bases, with 14 bases left between them. The germline V gene has CDR1 KGHSH and CDR2 LQKENI. The CDR3 sequence is 15 residues long. The CDR3 bases are TGTGCCAGCTCACCACTTTCAGGGGAGGGTACTGAAGCTTTCTTT. It translates to CASSPLSGEGTEAFF.

This clone was observed a few times. The chain joins TRBV6-5 to TRBJ2-1, with 12 bases lining up with TRBD2. This CDR3 has 14 residues. V lost 6 bases to trimming and J lost 8 bases; unmatched junction nucleotides: 5. Germline assignment: CDR1 MNHEY and CDR2 SVGAGI. CDR3 in DNA: TGTGCCAGCAGCGGACTAGCGGGGAAGGATGAGCAGTTCTTC. It encodes CASSGLAGKDEQFF.

This clone turned up a few times. The rearrangement uses TRBV7-9 and TRBJ1-2; no firm D call. Germline-derived CDR1 and CDR2 are SEHNR and FQNEAQ (reference sequence). CDR3 length: 15 amino acids. With 1 base removed from V and 3 bases from J, the gap between germline ends came to 12 bases. The CDR3 here is CASSLVRGADYGYTF. DNA for the CDR3: TGTGCCAGCAGCTTAGTTCGGGGAGCAGACTATGGCTACACCTTC.